Shown below are 18 T cell receptor beta chains from a single sample sequenced in a study of vaccination effects on CD4 cells after COVID-19. ViraFEST assay sequencing came after antigen-specific CD4+ T cells were expanded with viral peptide pools. Around day 10 of culture, CD4+ T cells were separated out. Either the mRNA-1273 or the BNT162b2 vaccine was given to participants as two doses. Measured with immunoSEQ multiplex PCR; TCRdb has only the in-frame clones, and not every one. The repertoire holds more than 20,000 clones, 73% seen once, with about 8.3% in the top ten. Antigen specificity for these receptors is unknown. The sample in question was CD4+ T cells from PBMCs cultured with SARS-CoV-2 spike peptides, obtained after COVID-19 vaccination. The receptors derive from a human donor who received a COVID-19 vaccine.

V is TRBV12-5 and J is TRBJ2-1; D might be TRBD1 (5 bases). Germline CDR1 reads LGHNT; CDR2 reads FRNRAP. V was clipped by 1 base and J by 9 bases, with 10 bases between them. The CDR3 totals 13 residues. CDR3 region: CASGLGRQSEQFF. The CDR3 DNA reads TGTGCTAGTGGTTTGGGGCGACAGAGTGAGCAGTTCTTC.

The chain is built from TRBV5-4 and TRBJ2-6; the D call may be TRBD1 or TRBD2 (6 bases each). V gave up 0 bases and J gave up 0 bases, with 7 bases separating them. Germline CDR1 reads SGHNT; CDR2 reads YYREEE (reference sequence). The CDR3 runs 16 residues. CDR3 in amino acids: CASSLGGASGANVLTF. In DNA, the CDR3 is TGTGCCAGCAGCTTGGGGGGGGCCTCTGGGGCCAACGTCCTGACTTTC. The whole variable domain, remainder taken from reference TRBV5-4 and TRBJ2-6, is ETGVTQSPTHLIKTRGQQVTLRCSSQSGHNTVSWYQQALGQGPQFIFQYYREEENGRGNFPPRFSGLQFPNYSSELNVNALELDDSALYLCASSLGGASGANVLTFGAGSRLTVL.

The rearrangement uses TRBV28 and TRBJ1-1, with no clear D. This CDR3 spans 14 amino acids. V was cut by 3 bases and J by 4 bases, with 12 bases left in between. Germline V gives CDR1 MDHEN, CDR2 SYDVKM. The CDR3 protein is CASSFESGFTEAFF. The CDR3 region has the DNA TGTGCCAGCAGTTTCGAGTCAGGATTCACTGAAGCTTTCTTT.

This sequence joins TRBV5-1 and TRBJ2-2; 8 bases agree with TRBD1. Germline assignment: CDR1 SGHRS and CDR2 YFSETQ. CDR3 length: 14 amino acids. The J segment lost 2 bases and the V segment lost 7 bases, leaving 4 bases of the junction unmatched. CDR3 in DNA: TGCGCCAGCGAAGGACAGGGAAACACCGGGGAGCTGTTTTTT. Its protein is CASEGQGNTGELFF.

The chain employs TRBV9 and TRBJ1-1; 7 nucleotides line up with TRBD1. Germline V gene sequence: CDR1 SGDLS, CDR2 YYNGEE. The CDR3 runs 13 residues. V was pared by 3 bases and J by 5 bases, with 4 bases of the junction left unmatched. The CDR3 sequence: CASSAGGRTEAFF. In DNA form, the CDR3 reads TGTGCCAGCAGCGCAGGGGGGAGGACTGAAGCTTTCTTT.

The chain has TRBV4-1 and TRBJ1-4; the match to TRBD1 covers 10 bases. Trimming cost V 4 bases and J 6 bases; bases outside gene matches: 11. Germline assignment: CDR1 MGHRA and CDR2 YSYEKL. The length of the CDR3 is 17 residues. The CDR3 reads CASSPRQGAGEYEKLFF. DNA of the CDR3: TGCGCCAGCAGCCCGCGACAGGGGGCTGGCGAGTATGAAAAACTGTTTTTT.

The V gene is TRBV25-1, the J gene TRBJ1-1; D is possibly TRBD1 (5 bases). The CDR3 is 15 amino acids. Trimming took off 8 bases at V and 1 base at J, with 17 bases between the two ends. Germline values: CDR1 MGHDK, CDR2 SYGVNS. The DNA of the CDR3 is TGTGCCAGCTCCCGTTGGGACTTAGGGAACACTGAAGCTTTCTTT. Its translation is CASSRWDLGNTEAFF.

The chain uses TRBV19 and TRBJ1-2; 7 nucleotides agree with TRBD1. Germline CDR1 reads LNHDA; CDR2 reads SQIVND (reference sequence). CDR3 length: 15 amino acids. V lost 7 bases, J lost 5 bases, and 13 bases stayed unmatched. The CDR3 DNA reads TGTGCCAGTAAGGATACCTTTACAGGGGAGTATGGCTACACCTTC. It is translated as CASKDTFTGEYGYTF.

The V call is TRBV4-2, the J call TRBJ1-4; D may be TRBD1 (6 bases). This CDR3 has 13 amino acids. Germline values: CDR1 LGHNA, CDR2 YNFKEQ. V gave up 1 base and J gave up 7 bases, with 7 bases separating them. The CDR3, as DNA: TGTGCCAGCAGCCAAGCCAGGGGTGAAAAACTGTTTTTT. Protein product: CASSQARGEKLFF.

V and J are TRBV11-3 and TRBJ2-7; D is possibly TRBD1 (6 bases). Per the germline V gene, CDR1 is SGHNT and CDR2 is YENEEA. Trimming pared 0 bases from V and 5 bases from J, leaving 11 bases between. This CDR3 spans 14 amino acids. The CDR3 spells CASSLEGQSHEQYF. CDR3 sequence (DNA): TGTGCCAGCAGCTTAGAAGGACAGAGCCACGAGCAGTACTTC.

The gene calls are TRBV7-9 and TRBJ2-5, with 7 bases that match TRBD1. V gave up 5 bases and J gave up 0 bases; unmatched junction bases: 12. CDR3 length: 17 residues. The germline V gene has CDR1 SEHNR and CDR2 FQNEAQ (reference sequence). In nucleotides, the CDR3 is TGTGCCAGCAGCCCGAGAGGGACAGCCACGTACCAAGAGACCCAGTACTTC. This encodes CASSPRGTATYQETQYF.

This sequence joins TRBV11-2 and TRBJ2-3; D not resolved. Germline assignment: CDR1 SGHAT and CDR2 FQNNGV. CDR3 size: 15 residues. V lost 1 base, J lost 4 bases, and 12 bases lay in between. This CDR3 reads CASSLASRRPDTQYF. The CDR3 coding sequence is TGTGCCAGCAGCTTAGCCTCTCGCCGACCAGATACGCAGTATTTT.

This clone was detected once. The chain is built from TRBV5-1 and TRBJ1-2, with 7 bases fitting TRBD1. Trimming at V came to 4 bases and at J to 4 bases, leaving 7 bases not matched to a gene. Germline V gives CDR1 SGHRS, CDR2 YFSETQ. CDR3 size: 14 residues. The CDR3 region has the DNA TGCGCCAGCAGCATAGAGACAGGGATCTATGGCTACACCTTC. It translates to CASSIETGIYGYTF. The full variable domain, completed using reference TRBV5-1 and TRBJ1-2, is KAGVTQTPRYLIKTRGQQVTLSCSPISGHRSVSWYQQTPGQGLQFLFEYFSETQRNKGNFPGRFSGRQFSNSRSEMNVSTLELGDSALYLCASSIETGIYGYTFGSGTRLTVV.

The chain joins TRBV3-1 (or the pseudogene TRBV3-2) to TRBJ2-3; the match to TRBD2 covers 9 bases. The CDR3 has 19 residues. CDR1 and CDR2 from the germline V gene are LGHDT and YNNKEL (reference sequence). Unmatched junction bases numbered 12, after V lost 1 base and J lost 1 base. CDR3: CASSQGSFSGSGGTDTQYF. DNA of the CDR3: TGTGCCAGCAGCCAAGGATCCTTTAGCGGGAGTGGTGGCACAGATACGCAGTATTTT.

This clone was recorded a few times. The chain uses TRBV7-2 and TRBJ1-5; 7 nucleotides line up with TRBD1. Germline V gene sequence: CDR1 SGHTA, CDR2 FQGNSA. This CDR3 has 15 residues. V was pared by 2 bases and J by 4 bases, with 5 bases of the junction left unmatched. The CDR3 nucleotides read TGTGCCAGCAGCTTACTAGGGGGCGGGAATCAGCCCCAGCATTTT. Amino acid sequence: CASSLLGGGNQPQHF.

The chain recombines TRBV7-8 with TRBJ1-1; D not resolved. Germline CDR1 is SGHVS and CDR2 is FQNEAQ. This CDR3 region has 15 residues. The germline V and J ends were trimmed by 5 bases and 4 bases, with 17 bases remaining between them. The CDR3 here is CASSPKLGLGTEAFF. The CDR3 region has the DNA TGTGCCAGCAGCCCCAAACTAGGGCTCGGCACTGAAGCTTTCTTT.

The J gene is TRBJ1-6, the V gene TRBV2; 8 positions match TRBD1. The CDR3 loop spans 14 amino acids. CDR1 is SNHLY, CDR2 FYNNEI, per germline. V lost 6 bases to trimming and J lost 9 bases; unmatched junction nucleotides: 7. CDR3 in amino acids: CASSKDREISPLHF. The CDR3 bases are TGTGCCAGCAGCAAGGACAGGGAAATTTCACCCCTCCACTTT.

The chain carries TRBV9 and TRBJ1-2, with D maybe TRBD1 (6 bases). The CDR3 is made up of 13 amino acids. The V and J ends lost 0 bases and 4 bases respectively, with 7 bases between them. Germline V gene lookup returns CDR1 SGDLS and CDR2 YYNGEE. CDR3 region: CASSVDRVYGYTF. In DNA form, the CDR3 reads TGTGCCAGCAGCGTAGACAGGGTCTATGGCTACACCTTC. Looking up the rest from reference TRBV9 and TRBJ1-2 gives the full variable domain: DSGVTQTPKHLITATGQRVTLRCSPRSGDLSVYWYQQSLDQGLQFLIQYYNGEERAKGNILERFSAQQFPDLHSELNLSSLELGDSALYFCASSVDRVYGYTFGSGTRLTVV.